Described below is a single TCR beta chain sequence and its context. What it binds is not known. TCRdb passed the RT-PCR reads through MiXCR, listing each CDR3 protein once. The repertoire consists of about 500,000 distinct CDR3 sequences, with 16% occurring once and the leading ten covering 2.5% to 3.5%. This record comes from a study of response to subunit inactivated influenza vaccine. Study findings and constraints: The authors put forward the suggestion that each seasonal influenza vaccination may bring in only a limited number of new T cells.

CDR1 and CDR2 (germline): SGHKS, YYEKEE (reference sequence). This CDR3 contains 15 residues. V lost 2 bases to trimming and J lost 2 bases; unmatched junction nucleotides: 5. This sequence joins TRBV5-5 and TRBJ2-5; 8 bases agree with TRBD2. This clonotype was obtained from a man aged 50 to 69 who received an inactivated influenza vaccine. The specimen was CD4+ T cells sorted from PBMCs, collected less than 30 months after vaccination. CDR3 in amino acids: CASSFGPGGQETQYF. The CDR3 DNA reads as TGTGCCAGCAGCTTCGGACCGGGAGGGCAAGAGACCCAGTACTTC.